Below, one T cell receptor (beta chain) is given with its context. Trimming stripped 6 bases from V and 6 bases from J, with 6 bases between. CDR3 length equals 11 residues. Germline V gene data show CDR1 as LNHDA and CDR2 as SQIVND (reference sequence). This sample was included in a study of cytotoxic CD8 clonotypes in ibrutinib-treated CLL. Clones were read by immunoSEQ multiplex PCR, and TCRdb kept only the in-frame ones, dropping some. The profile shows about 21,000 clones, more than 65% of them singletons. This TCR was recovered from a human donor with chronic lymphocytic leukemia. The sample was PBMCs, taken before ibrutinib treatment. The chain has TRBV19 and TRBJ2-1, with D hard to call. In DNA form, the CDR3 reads TGTGCCAGTAGCGGTCTCAATGAGCAGTTCTTC. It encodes CASSGLNEQFF.